This T cell receptor (beta chain) derives from a study of CD8 T cells in Susac syndrome. Study results and caveats: The relatively small number of individuals in the TCR sequencing and HLA analysis was acknowledged by the study.

Reverse transcription used roughly 0.45 to 1 ug RNA and random hexamers. Via MiXCR, TCRdb re-called the immunoSEQ multiplex PCR reads, giving one row per CDR3 protein. The table has approximately 160,000 distinct CDR3 sequences, roughly nine tenths seen once. On this clonotype: Antigen specificity is unknown.

Germline CDR1 LGHNA, CDR2 YSLEER. V lost 4 bases to trimming and J lost 1 base, with 10 bases between them. This CDR3 spans 14 amino acids. The V and J genes are TRBV4-3 and TRBJ1-1, with D maybe TRBD1 (5 bases). The clonotype comes from a human donor in good health. The sample consisted of CD4+ T cells from PBMCs. As DNA, the CDR3 is TGCGCCAGCAGCCGCGGGACGCAGAACACTGAAGCTTTCTTT. Translation: CASSRGTQNTEAFF.